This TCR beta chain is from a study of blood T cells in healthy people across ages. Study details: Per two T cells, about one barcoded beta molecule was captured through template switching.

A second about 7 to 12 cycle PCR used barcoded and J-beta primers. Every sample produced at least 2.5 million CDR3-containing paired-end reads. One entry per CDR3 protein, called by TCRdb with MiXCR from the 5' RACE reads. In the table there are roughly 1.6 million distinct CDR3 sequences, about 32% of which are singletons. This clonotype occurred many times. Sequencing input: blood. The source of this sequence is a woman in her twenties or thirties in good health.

The CDR3 bases are TGTGCCACCAGCATAGGGACGGATTACAATGAGCAGTTCTTC. This translates into CATSIGTDYNEQFF. This rearrangement joins TRBV15 to TRBJ2-1; D may correspond to TRBD1 or TRBD2 (5 bases each). Germline V CDR1 and CDR2: LNHNV, YYDKDF (reference sequence). CDR3 length equals 14 residues. V was cut by 4 bases and J by 4 bases, with 11 bases left in between.